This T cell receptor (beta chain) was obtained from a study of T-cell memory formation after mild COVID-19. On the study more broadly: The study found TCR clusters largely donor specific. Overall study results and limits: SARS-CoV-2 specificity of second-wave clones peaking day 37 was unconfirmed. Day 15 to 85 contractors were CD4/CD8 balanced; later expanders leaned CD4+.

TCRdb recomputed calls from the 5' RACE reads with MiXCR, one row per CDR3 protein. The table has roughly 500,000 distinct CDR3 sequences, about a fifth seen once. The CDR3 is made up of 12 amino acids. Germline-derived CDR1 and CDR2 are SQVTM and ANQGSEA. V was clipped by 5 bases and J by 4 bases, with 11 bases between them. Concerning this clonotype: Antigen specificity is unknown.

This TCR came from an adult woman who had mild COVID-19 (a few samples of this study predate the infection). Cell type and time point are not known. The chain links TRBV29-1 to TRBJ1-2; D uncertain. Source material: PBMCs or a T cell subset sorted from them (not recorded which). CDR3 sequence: CSVSMGGYGYTF. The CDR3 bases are TGCAGCGTTTCTATGGGAGGCTATGGCTACACCTTC.